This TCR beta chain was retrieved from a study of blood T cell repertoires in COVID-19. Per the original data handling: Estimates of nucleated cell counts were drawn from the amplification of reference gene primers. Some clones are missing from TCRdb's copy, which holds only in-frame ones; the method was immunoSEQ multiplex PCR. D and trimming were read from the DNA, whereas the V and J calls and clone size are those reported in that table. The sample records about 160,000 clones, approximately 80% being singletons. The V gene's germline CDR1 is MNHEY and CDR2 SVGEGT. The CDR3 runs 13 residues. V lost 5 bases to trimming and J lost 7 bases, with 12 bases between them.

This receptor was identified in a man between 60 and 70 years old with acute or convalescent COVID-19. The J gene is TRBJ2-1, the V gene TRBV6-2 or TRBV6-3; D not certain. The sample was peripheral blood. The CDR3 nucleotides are TGTGCCAGCAGTACCCTAGATTGGAATGAGCAGTTCTTC. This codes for CASSTLDWNEQFF.